The 24 T cell receptor beta chains in this list originate from one sample, sequenced in a study of chemoradiotherapy in HPV16-positive cancers. Measured with immunoSEQ multiplex PCR; TCRdb has only the in-frame clones, and not every one. Here the sample spans over 1,500 clones, about four fifths being singletons. The specimen comprised tumor tissue, sampled from a patient who underwent chemoradiotherapy. Receptors originate from a human donor with HPV-associated anogenital cancer.

In DNA, the CDR3 is TGTGCCAGCAGTTCACTTACAGGGGGTGCCGGCAATCAGCCCCAGCATTTT. Translating gives CASSSLTGGAGNQPQHF. V is TRBV28 and J is TRBJ1-5; 8 bases agree with TRBD1. The V gene's germline CDR1 is MDHEN and CDR2 SYDVKM. J lost 2 bases, V lost 4 bases, and 10 bases had no gene match. The CDR3 spans 17 residues.

This chain uses TRBV19 with TRBJ2-6, with D tentatively TRBD1 (5 bases). The germline gives CDR1 LNHDA, CDR2 SQIVND (reference sequence). Deletions cut 5 bases from V and 4 bases from J, with 12 bases between. The CDR3 consists of 15 residues. Here the CDR3 reads CASSLQALGANVLTF. Here the CDR3 DNA reads TGTGCCAGTAGTTTACAGGCTCTGGGGGCCAACGTCCTGACTTTC.

This clone was found once. The V gene is TRBV11-2, the J gene TRBJ2-3; D is uncertain. The V end was cut by 3 bases, the J end by 8 bases, with 9 bases between. Germline values: CDR1 SGHAT, CDR2 FQNNGV. CDR3 length equals 12 residues. CDR3 DNA sequence: TGTGCCAGCAGCTTTCTATCGGGTACGCAGTATTTT. It yields the protein CASSFLSGTQYF.

The sample holds a few counts of this clone. The chain has TRBV5-1 and TRBJ2-2; D uncertain. The V end was cut by 3 bases, the J end by 1 base, with 7 bases between. The CDR3 is 14 residues long. Germline-derived CDR1 and CDR2 are SGHRS and YFSETQ. In DNA, the CDR3 is TGCGCCAGCAGCTCGGCGCTGAACACCGGGGAGCTGTTTTTT. Residues: CASSSALNTGELFF. Full variable domain (outside the CDR3, taken from reference TRBV5-1 and TRBJ2-2): KAGVTQTPRYLIKTRGQQVTLSCSPISGHRSVSWYQQTPGQGLQFLFEYFSETQRNKGNFPGRFSGRQFSNSRSEMNVSTLELGDSALYLCASSSALNTGELFFGEGSRLTVL.

The chain links TRBV27 to TRBJ1-1; no firm D call. This CDR3 contains 14 residues. Germline CDR1 MNHEY, CDR2 SMNVEV (reference sequence). The V end lost 0 bases, the J end lost 3 bases, and 8 bases lay between the germline ends. CDR3 bases: TGTGCCAGCAGTTTATCGGGGTTGCACACTGAAGCTTTCTTT. Translation: CASSLSGLHTEAFF.

The count of this clone is one. This chain uses TRBV7-9 with TRBJ1-6; possible D gene TRBD1, 6 bases. Trimming stripped 3 bases from V and 13 bases from J, with 7 bases between. This CDR3 has 11 amino acids. Germline V gives CDR1 SEHNR, CDR2 FQNEAQ (reference sequence). CDR3 protein: CASSLRGPLHF. In nucleotides, the CDR3 is TGTGCCAGCAGCTTGAGGGGGCCCCTCCACTTT.

The chain recombines TRBV2 with TRBJ2-1; 13 positions match TRBD2. In germline, CDR1 is SNHLY, CDR2 FYNNEI. The CDR3 is 13 amino acids. After removal of 3 bases from V and 10 bases from J, the junction contained 0 bases not matched to a gene. In nucleotides, the CDR3 is TGTGCCAGCAGTGAGACTAGCGGGGGGGAGCAGTTCTTC. Translated, it gives CASSETSGGEQFF.

The table lists this clone with a few counts. The chain links TRBV29-1 to TRBJ1-2; D gene ambiguous. Germline loops: CDR1 SQVTM, CDR2 ANQGSEA. V lost 3 bases and J 6 bases, leaving 8 bases between the germline ends. The CDR3 has 11 residues. Here the CDR3 DNA reads TGCAGCGTTGAGGGCGCTGATGGCTACACCTTC. Translating gives CSVEGADGYTF.

The chain has TRBV5-1 and TRBJ2-1, with 12 bases fitting TRBD2. In germline, CDR1 is SGHRS, CDR2 YFSETQ. Trimming took 3 bases from V and 3 from J; bases not matched to a gene: 4. This CDR3 is 16 amino acids long. The CDR3 here is CASSSLAGGLYNEQFF. CDR3 DNA sequence: TGCGCCAGCAGCTCTCTAGCGGGGGGGCTCTACAATGAGCAGTTCTTC.

This clone has just a few counts. This CDR3 reads CATSRAGGEITPQHF. CDR3 nucleotides: TGTGCCACCAGCAGAGCTGGGGGCGAAATTACGCCCCAGCATTTT. The chain uses TRBV15 and TRBJ1-5; D might be TRBD1 (6 bases). The CDR3 extends over 15 amino acids. Trimming cost V 1 base and J 9 bases, with 16 bases left between them. Germline values: CDR1 LNHNV, CDR2 YYDKDF (reference sequence).

The J gene is TRBJ2-5, the V gene TRBV7-8; the D is unclear. The CDR3 extends over 16 amino acids. V was trimmed by 4 bases and J by 2 bases, leaving 17 bases between them. Germline lookup yields CDR1 SGHVS and CDR2 FQNEAQ. The CDR3 is CASSSLLDPGQETQYF. The CDR3 DNA reads as TGTGCCAGCAGCTCCCTACTTGATCCTGGACAAGAGACCCAGTACTTC.

This chain links TRBV15 with TRBJ2-7, with 7 nucleotides matching TRBD1. V lost 1 base and J lost 4; bases outside the gene matches: 4. This CDR3 has 14 amino acids. Germline CDR1 reads LNHNV; CDR2 reads YYDKDF (reference sequence). Written as DNA, the CDR3 is TGTGCCACCAGCAGAGTCGGCAGGGGGTACGAGCAGTACTTC. Protein: CATSRVGRGYEQYF.

This rearrangement joins TRBV11-3 to TRBJ1-4; 9 bases fit TRBD1. The germline CDR1 and CDR2 sequences are SGHNT and YENEEA. Trimming at V came to 4 bases and at J to 6 bases, leaving 3 bases not matched to a gene. The CDR3 sequence is 14 residues long. The CDR3, as DNA: TGTGCCAGCAGCTCCCGACAGGGGGATGAAAAACTGTTTTTT. Protein product: CASSSRQGDEKLFF. The variable domain in full, with the rest retrieved from reference TRBV11-3 and TRBJ1-4, is EAGVVQSPRYKIIEKKQPVAFWCNPISGHNTLYWYLQNLGQGPELLIRYENEEAVDDSQLPKDRFSAERLKGVDSTLKIQPAELGDSAVYLCASSSRQGDEKLFFGSGTQLSVL.

The chain combines TRBV28 with TRBJ1-5, with no clear D. The ends were cut back, 5 bases at V and 9 bases at J, with 11 bases in the middle. This CDR3 has 12 residues. In germline, CDR1 is MDHEN, CDR2 SYDVKM. The CDR3 protein is CASSPGHRPQHF. The CDR3 DNA follows: TGTGCCAGCAGTCCAGGTCACAGGCCCCAGCATTTT.

V is TRBV5-8 and J is TRBJ1-1; no clear D gene. CDR3 length: 11 amino acids. Looked up from germline, CDR1 is SGHTS and CDR2 is YDEGEE. V was trimmed by 2 bases and J by 4 bases, leaving 3 bases between them. CDR3 DNA sequence: TGTGCCAGCAGCTTTGGCACTGAAGCTTTCTTT. Its protein product is CASSFGTEAFF.

The J gene is TRBJ2-5, the V gene TRBV28, with D perhaps TRBD2 (6 bases). CDR3 size: 13 residues. The germline V gene encodes CDR1 MDHEN and CDR2 SYDVKM. The V and J ends lost 5 bases and 0 bases respectively, with 7 bases between them. The CDR3 bases are TGTGCCAGCAGTAGACTAGACCAAGAGACCCAGTACTTC. Translation: CASSRLDQETQYF.

This chain links TRBV4-1 with TRBJ2-7; 7 positions match TRBD1. The CDR3 sequence is 15 residues long. CDR1 and CDR2 (germline): MGHRA, YSYEKL. V lost 2 bases and J lost 2; bases outside the gene matches: 6. The CDR3 is CASSQTRDSPYEQYF. DNA for the CDR3: TGCGCCAGCAGCCAAACCCGGGACAGCCCCTACGAGCAGTACTTC.

The CDR3 nucleotides are TGTGCCAGCAGCTTAGAGGTTCGGGGCGAGCAGTACTTC. Translation: CASSLEVRGEQYF. The chain employs TRBV7-8 and TRBJ2-7, with D possibly being TRBD2 (5 bases). This CDR3 has 13 amino acids. V shed 1 base and J shed 6 bases, with 10 bases lying between them. CDR1 is SGHVS and CDR2 is FQNEAQ in the germline V gene.

This chain connects TRBV28 to TRBJ2-3; D is uncertain. The germline V and J ends were trimmed by 8 bases and 1 base, with 13 bases remaining between them. The CDR3 is 14 residues long. Germline assignment: CDR1 MDHEN and CDR2 SYDVKM. The CDR3 reads CASLELLGTDTQYF. The CDR3 DNA sequence: TGTGCCAGCCTAGAGTTATTGGGCACAGATACGCAGTATTTT.

The chain uses TRBV29-1 and TRBJ2-7; TRBD2 might be the D (5 bases). The germline V gene has CDR1 SQVTM and CDR2 ANQGSEA. Trimming pared 4 bases from V and 3 bases from J, leaving 13 bases between. The CDR3 sequence is 13 residues long. CDR3 residues: CSVAVGENYEQYF. CDR3 bases: TGCAGCGTTGCGGTGGGAGAGAACTACGAGCAGTACTTC.

The chain couples TRBV4-2 to TRBJ2-5; TRBD2 agrees at 11 bases. The V gene's germline CDR1 is LGHNA and CDR2 YNFKEQ. The CDR3 runs to 16 residues. V was clipped by 1 base and J by 5 bases; unmatched bases: 6. CDR3 sequence (DNA): TGTGCCAGCAGCCAAGTGGTAGCGGGGGGGCTGGAGACCCAGTACTTC. It encodes CASSQVVAGGLETQYF.

The chain is built from TRBV10-3 and TRBJ1-1; unclear D gene. Germline V gene lookup returns CDR1 ENHRY and CDR2 SYGVKD. The germline V and J ends were trimmed by 3 bases and 2 bases, with 4 bases remaining between them. CDR3 length equals 12 residues. CDR3 loop: CAISDSNTEAFF. CDR3 DNA: TGTGCCATCAGTGACTCTAACACTGAAGCTTTCTTT.

The V gene is TRBV28, the J gene TRBJ1-5; 9 bases fit TRBD1. The CDR3 loop spans 15 amino acids. Germline values: CDR1 MDHEN, CDR2 SYDVKM. V trimming: 3 bases; J trimming: 6 bases; junction bases outside the gene matches: 6. The CDR3, as DNA: TGTGCCAGCAGTTTGGTAACAGGGGGCATTCAGCCCCAGCATTTT. Amino acid sequence: CASSLVTGGIQPQHF. The variable domain in full, completed from reference TRBV28 and TRBJ1-5, reads DVKVTQSSRYLVKRTGEKVFLECVQDMDHENMFWYRQDPGLGLRLIYFSYDVKMKEKGDIPEGYSVSREKKERFSLILESASTNQTSMYLCASSLVTGGIQPQHFGDGTRLSIL.

DNA for the CDR3: TGCGCCAGCAGCTTGACAGGTTATCAGCCCCAGCATTTT. Translation: CASSLTGYQPQHF. The V and J genes are TRBV5-1 and TRBJ1-5, with a weak D call TRBD1 (5 bases). V was pared by 1 base and J by 5 bases, with 7 bases between. This CDR3 is built from 13 residues. CDR1 and CDR2 from the germline V gene are SGHRS and YFSETQ.